These 30 T cell receptor beta chains originate from one sample sequenced in a study of OX40 agonist ivuxolimab in advanced cancers. Repertoires were generated with immunoSEQ multiplex PCR, while TCRdb's copy carries only in-frame clones and drops some. The table includes 45,000 to 60,000 clones, approximately 92% detected once. Sample: CD4+ or CD8+ T cells sorted from blood, taken in a trial of the OX40 agonist ivuxolimab. The receptor source for this set is an adult with an advanced solid tumor such as melanoma, head and neck, liver or kidney cancer.

The genes are TRBV6-5 and TRBJ2-7; D unclear. V shed 0 bases and J shed 5 bases, with 11 bases lying between them. The germline V gene encodes CDR1 MNHEY and CDR2 SVGAGI. The CDR3 has 14 residues. This chain's CDR3 is CASSYSKIRDEQYF. CDR3 bases: TGTGCCAGCAGTTACTCGAAAATACGGGACGAGCAGTACTTC.

The gene calls are TRBV7-2 and TRBJ2-1; D possibly matches TRBD1 or TRBD2 (5 bases each). V was cut by 10 bases and J by 7 bases, with 26 bases left in between. Per the germline V gene, CDR1 is SGHTA and CDR2 is FQGNSA. This CDR3 has 16 amino acids. This CDR3 is CATSLVVGVSRNEQFF. The CDR3 DNA sequence: TGTGCCACCTCTCTGGTAGTGGGGGTATCAAGAAATGAGCAGTTCTTC.

The CDR3 DNA reads as TGTGCCAGCAGCGTGGACATTCCCCATCAGCCCCAGCATTTT. Its translation: CASSVDIPHQPQHF. V is TRBV5-5 and J is TRBJ1-5, with D perhaps TRBD1 (5 bases). The CDR3 is 14 residues long. The V gene lost 4 bases and the J gene lost 5 bases, with 13 bases spanning the gap. CDR1 SGHKS and CDR2 YYEKEE come from the germline V gene (reference sequence).

The genes are TRBV28 and TRBJ1-2, with D perhaps TRBD1 (6 bases). The CDR3 has 15 amino acids. The germline gives CDR1 MDHEN, CDR2 SYDVKM. Trimming cost V 0 bases and J 0 bases, with 8 bases left between them. The CDR3 sequence: CASSLWDSSNYGYTF. For the CDR3, the DNA is TGTGCCAGCAGTTTATGGGACAGTTCTAACTATGGCTACACCTTC.

The V call is TRBV11-1, the J call TRBJ2-7; TRBD1 matches 10 bases. Trimming took 1 base from V and 6 from J; bases not matched to a gene: 12. This CDR3 is built from 17 residues. Germline CDR1 is SGHAT and CDR2 is FQDESV (reference sequence). The CDR3 DNA follows: TGTGCCAGCAGCTTAGGAAGACCCGGGACAGGGGCTTCCGAGCAGTACTTC. The encoded protein is CASSLGRPGTGASEQYF.

The chain is built from TRBV27 and TRBJ1-4; D is ambiguous. Germline CDR1 reads MNHEY; CDR2 reads SMNVEV (reference sequence). The CDR3 is 12 amino acids. V lost 6 bases and J 6 bases, leaving 8 bases between the germline ends. CDR3 coding DNA: TGTGCCAGCAGAACGGTTGATGAAAAACTGTTTTTT. Amino acid sequence: CASRTVDEKLFF.

The chain carries TRBV7-9 and TRBJ2-1; either TRBD1 or TRBD2 may fit D (7 bases each). Looked up from germline, CDR1 is SEHNR and CDR2 is FQNEAQ (reference sequence). This CDR3 is 11 amino acids long. The CDR3 region has the DNA TGTGCGGGAGGGACAGCCCATGAGCAGTTCTTC. Protein: CAGGTAHEQFF. The variable domain in full, with the rest retrieved from reference TRBV7-9 and TRBJ2-1, is DTGVSQNPRHKITKRGQNVTFRCDPISEHNRLYWYRQTLGQGPEFLTYFQNEAQLEKSRLLSDRFSAERPKGSFSTLEIQRTEQGDSAMYLCAGGTAHEQFFGPGTRLTVL.

The chain links TRBV28 to TRBJ2-1; D gene uncertain. Germline V gives CDR1 MDHEN, CDR2 SYDVKM. The CDR3 totals 13 residues. V was pared by 7 bases and J by 6 bases, with 13 bases between. The CDR3 is CASTALGPNEQFF. The CDR3 DNA sequence: TGTGCCAGCACCGCGCTGGGTCCCAATGAGCAGTTCTTC. The variable domain in full, completed from reference TRBV28 and TRBJ2-1, reads DVKVTQSSRYLVKRTGEKVFLECVQDMDHENMFWYRQDPGLGLRLIYFSYDVKMKEKGDIPEGYSVSREKKERFSLILESASTNQTSMYLCASTALGPNEQFFGPGTRLTVL.

The chain uses TRBV7-8 and TRBJ1-1; a possible D gene is TRBD1 (5 bases). Germline CDR1 reads SGHVS; CDR2 reads FQNEAQ. V lost 0 bases to trimming and J lost 6 bases, with 14 bases between them. This CDR3 is built from 15 residues. CDR3 in amino acids: CASSLAPGAGSEAFF. The CDR3 nucleotides are TGTGCCAGCAGCTTAGCGCCTGGGGCAGGGTCTGAAGCTTTCTTT. Together with reference TRBV7-8 and TRBJ1-1, the CDR3 gives the full variable domain: GAGVSQSPRYKVAKRGQDVALRCDPISGHVSLFWYQQALGQGPEFLTYFQNEAQLDKSGLPSDRFFAERPEGSVSTLKIQRTQQEDSAVYLCASSLAPGAGSEAFFGQGTRLTVV.

This chain joins TRBV6-5 and TRBJ1-5; no reliable D call. Trimming took 0 bases from V and 0 from J, leaving 9 bases between them. Germline loops: CDR1 MNHEY, CDR2 SVGAGI. CDR3 size: 16 residues. The CDR3 nucleotides read TGTGCCAGCAGTTACTCGCCACCTTATAGCAATCAGCCCCAGCATTTT. It is translated as CASSYSPPYSNQPQHF.

This chain uses TRBV6-1 with TRBJ1-2; tentative D call: TRBD1 (6 bases). Germline V CDR1 and CDR2: MNHNS, SASEGT. The CDR3 consists of 13 residues. V was pared by 6 bases and J by 6 bases, with 14 bases between. CDR3 DNA: TGTGCCAGCAGCGAGACAGGCTTCCATGGCTACACCTTC. This codes for CASSETGFHGYTF.

This chain links TRBV7-9 with TRBJ2-5; maybe TRBD1 (5 bases). Trimming stripped 3 bases from V and 4 bases from J, with 15 bases between. Germline CDR1 SEHNR, CDR2 FQNEAQ (reference sequence). The CDR3 totals 15 residues. CDR3 sequence: CASSFSGHRTETQYF. The CDR3 nucleotides are TGTGCCAGCAGCTTTTCAGGACACCGGACAGAGACCCAGTACTTC.

The V and J genes are TRBV5-4 and TRBJ2-2; D gene ambiguous. CDR3 length: 17 amino acids. In germline, CDR1 is SGHNT, CDR2 YYREEE (reference sequence). Deletions cut 4 bases from V and 0 bases from J, with 16 bases between. The chain's CDR3 is CASSHILGPANTGELFF. The DNA of the CDR3 is TGTGCCAGCAGCCATATTCTAGGCCCCGCGAACACCGGGGAGCTGTTTTTT.

The rearrangement links TRBV4-3 to TRBJ2-3, with D unclear. Germline values: CDR1 LGHNA, CDR2 YSLEER. V gave up 2 bases and J gave up 0 bases, with 6 bases separating them. CDR3 length equals 14 residues. The CDR3 DNA reads as TGCGCCAGCAGCCAAATCACTAGCACAGATACGCAGTATTTT. Amino acids: CASSQITSTDTQYF.

This chain joins TRBV4-1 and TRBJ2-7; D is possibly TRBD2 (7 bases). Trimming shortened V by 5 bases and J by 4 bases, and 15 bases separated the two germline ends. The CDR3 totals 14 residues. Germline V CDR1 and CDR2: MGHRA, YSYEKL. For the CDR3, the DNA is TGCGCCAGCAGCTCTTCCCGGGGGGCGTACGAGCAGTACTTC. Protein sequence: CASSSSRGAYEQYF.

The chain employs TRBV7-9 and TRBJ1-5; possibly TRBD1 for D (6 bases). Germline values: CDR1 SEHNR, CDR2 FQNEAQ (reference sequence). V lost 4 bases and J 4 bases, leaving 11 bases between the germline ends. The CDR3 totals 14 residues. The CDR3 coding sequence is TGTGCCAGCAGCTCGGGAACAGGGAATCAGCCCCAGCATTTT. This sequence encodes CASSSGTGNQPQHF. The variable domain in full, completed from reference TRBV7-9 and TRBJ1-5, reads DTGVSQNPRHKITKRGQNVTFRCDPISEHNRLYWYRQTLGQGPEFLTYFQNEAQLEKSRLLSDRFSAERPKGSFSTLEIQRTEQGDSAMYLCASSSGTGNQPQHFGDGTRLSIL.

The chain has TRBV2 and TRBJ1-2; tentative D call: TRBD1 (6 bases). V lost 1 base, J lost 2 bases, and 14 bases lay in between. The germline gives CDR1 SNHLY, CDR2 FYNNEI. The CDR3 spans 16 residues. CDR3 loop: CASSEGGRGNNYGYTF. CDR3 bases: TGTGCCAGCAGTGAAGGGGGGCGAGGAAACAACTATGGCTACACCTTC.

The chain couples TRBV29-1 to TRBJ1-1; D remains unclear. Germline V gene sequence: CDR1 SQVTM, CDR2 ANQGSEA. V was pared by 1 base and J by 3 bases, with 24 bases between. The CDR3 covers 18 residues. CDR3 sequence reads: CSVEGVDQPGPEDTEAFF. The CDR3 DNA follows: TGCAGCGTTGAAGGGGTAGACCAACCTGGCCCTGAGGACACTGAAGCTTTCTTT.

The chain is built from TRBV4-3 and TRBJ2-2; the D gene is possibly TRBD1 (6 bases). The V and J ends lost 4 bases and 2 bases respectively, with 14 bases between them. CDR1 is LGHNA, CDR2 YSLEER, per germline. The CDR3 is 16 residues long. The CDR3 is CASSLSQGSNTGELFF. The CDR3 bases are TGCGCCAGCAGCCTAAGTCAGGGGAGTAACACCGGGGAGCTGTTTTTT.

In DNA form, the CDR3 reads TGTGCCAGCAGTTTTGTTGCTAGCGGGGGAGGGGATACGCAGTATTTT. It is translated as CASSFVASGGGDTQYF. The rearrangement joins TRBV27 to TRBJ2-3, with 10 bases lining up with TRBD2. Trimming at V came to 3 bases and at J to 6 bases, leaving 9 bases not matched to a gene. The CDR3 spans 16 residues. Per germline, CDR1 MNHEY and CDR2 SMNVEV (reference sequence).

The rearrangement links TRBV9 to TRBJ2-2; the D is unclear. Trimming removed 0 bases at V and 4 bases at J, with 10 bases between. Per germline, CDR1 SGDLS and CDR2 YYNGEE. The CDR3 consists of 15 residues. CDR3 sequence reads: CASSVGAPGTGELFF. The CDR3 DNA sequence: TGTGCCAGCAGCGTAGGGGCCCCGGGCACCGGGGAGCTGTTTTTT.

The chain has TRBV28 and TRBJ2-7, with TRBD1 matching over 7 bases. V trimming: 8 bases; J trimming: 3 bases; junction bases outside the gene matches: 10. Germline CDR1 is MDHEN and CDR2 is SYDVKM. The CDR3 has 14 residues. The CDR3 region is CASGETGRRYEQYF. As DNA, the CDR3 is TGTGCCAGCGGGGAGACAGGGCGCCGCTACGAGCAGTACTTC.

V gene TRBV19 combines with J gene TRBJ2-5; D gene uncertain. This CDR3 has 13 residues. Trimming pared 3 bases from V and 3 bases from J, leaving 8 bases between. Germline V lookup: CDR1 LNHDA, CDR2 SQIVND (reference sequence). The CDR3 sequence is CASSIRLEETQYF. CDR3 nucleotides: TGTGCCAGTAGTATTCGATTGGAAGAGACCCAGTACTTC. Looking up the rest from reference TRBV19 and TRBJ2-5 gives the full variable domain: DGGITQSPKYLFRKEGQNVTLSCEQNLNHDAMYWYRQDPGQGLRLIYYSQIVNDFQKGDIAEGYSVSREKKESFPLTVTSAQKNPTAFYLCASSIRLEETQYFGPGTRLLVL.

In this sample, this clone turned up once. This chain connects TRBV4-3 to TRBJ2-1; the match to TRBD2 covers 8 bases. Germline assignment: CDR1 LGHNA and CDR2 YSLEER. CDR3 size: 15 residues. With V trimmed by 0 bases and J by 10 bases, 8 bases remained unmatched. CDR3 region: CASSQDRIAGLEQFF. The CDR3 DNA reads as TGCGCCAGCAGCCAAGATCGGATAGCGGGGTTGGAGCAGTTCTTC.

This CDR3 is CASSYSISGDTIYF. The CDR3 bases are TGTGCCAGCAGTTACTCGATATCGGGGGACACCATATATTTT. The gene calls are TRBV6-5 and TRBJ1-3; TRBD1 might be the D (5 bases). The V gene's germline CDR1 is MNHEY and CDR2 SVGAGI. V dropped 0 bases and J dropped 8 bases, with 11 bases sitting between them. This CDR3 has 14 residues.

V is TRBV7-9 and J is TRBJ1-4; D may be TRBD1 (5 bases). The V gene lost 3 bases and the J gene lost 13 bases, with 30 bases spanning the gap. The CDR3 runs to 18 residues. Germline CDR1 reads SEHNR; CDR2 reads FQNEAQ (reference sequence). CDR3 sequence (DNA): TGTGCCAGCAGCTTCTCCGGCCTCCGGGGGGACGAAAAACTTCGACTGTTTTTT. It is translated as CASSFSGLRGDEKLRLFF.

This clone was seen more than once but under ten times. This chain connects TRBV11-2 to TRBJ2-1; D uncertain. Germline V gene sequence: CDR1 SGHAT, CDR2 FQNNGV. This CDR3 is 13 amino acids long. V was cut by 3 bases and J by 4 bases, with 7 bases left in between. CDR3 in DNA: TGTGCCAGCAGCTTTTCAAATTACAATGAGCAGTTCTTC. Amino acid sequence: CASSFSNYNEQFF.

This chain joins TRBV4-1 and TRBJ2-7; D uncertain. CDR3 length: 14 residues. Germline CDR1 reads MGHRA; CDR2 reads YSYEKL. Trimming left V 1 base short and J 0 bases short, with 7 bases between. CDR3 in DNA: TGCGCCAGCAGCCAAGGGCCAGCCTCCTACGAGCAGTACTTC. This encodes CASSQGPASYEQYF.

V gene TRBV28 combines with J gene TRBJ2-5; TRBD2 agrees at 11 bases. The CDR3 is 16 residues long. With V trimmed by 1 base and J by 1 base, 2 bases remained unmatched. The germline CDR1 and CDR2 sequences are MDHEN and SYDVKM. As DNA, the CDR3 is TGTGCCAGCAGTTTATTTCTAGCGGGAGGCCAAGAGACCCAGTACTTC. This codes for CASSLFLAGGQETQYF.

This clone is a singleton in its sample. This chain links TRBV4-1 with TRBJ1-2, with a weak D call TRBD1 (6 bases). Germline lookup yields CDR1 MGHRA and CDR2 YSYEKL. The V and J ends lost 0 bases and 6 bases respectively, with 32 bases between them. The CDR3 sequence is 21 residues long. The CDR3: CASSQDFPFRDTDSFFHGYTF. In DNA, the CDR3 is TGCGCCAGCAGCCAAGATTTCCCCTTTAGGGACACTGATTCCTTTTTCCATGGCTACACCTTC.